This TCR beta chain was recovered during a study of blood T cell repertoires in COVID-19. For the study at large: Some COVID-19 samples were acute and others convalescent; all came from the United States, Italy and Spain.

In terms of age and location, participants ranged from about 18 to 95 years and lived in approximately 24 US areas. Symptom resolution, clearance, or two negative PCRs marked donors in Cohort 3 as recovered. Sequenced by immunoSEQ multiplex PCR; TCRdb stores in-frame clones only, minus some. Among about 130,000 clones listed, 75% to 90% were seen once. The sequencing input was PBMCs or T cells enriched from blood (not recorded which). The sequence came from a woman between 50 and 59 years old who had recovered from COVID-19.

The CDR3 reads CASSQEGTSNGEQFF. DNA of the CDR3: TGCGCCAGCAGCCAAGAGGGGACTAGTAACGGTGAGCAGTTCTTC. The chain has TRBV4-3 and TRBJ2-1; 8 bases align to TRBD2. This CDR3 is built from 15 residues. Germline-derived CDR1 and CDR2 are LGHNA and YSLEER. V lost 0 bases and J lost 9; bases outside the gene matches: 7.